One and the same sample provided the 7 T cell receptor beta chains below, sequenced in a study of T-cell memory formation after mild COVID-19. TCRdb used MiXCR to reprocess the 5' RACE reads, holding one entry per CDR3 protein. This table has hundreds of thousands of distinct CDR3 sequences, around 20% appearing once. The specimen was PBMCs or a T cell subset sorted from them (not recorded which). These receptors came from an adult woman who had mild COVID-19 (a few samples of this study predate the infection). Cell type and time point are not known.

The rearrangement joins TRBV6-5 to TRBJ2-2; the D is unclear. In germline, CDR1 is MNHEY, CDR2 SVGAGI. There are 16 residues in the CDR3. Trimming shortened V by 2 bases and J by 0 bases, and 10 bases separated the two germline ends. In DNA, the CDR3 is TGTGCCAGCAGTTACGGAACGTTCGCGAACACCGGGGAGCTGTTTTTT. As protein: CASSYGTFANTGELFF.

This clonotype has a handful of counts. The chain joins TRBV7-2 to TRBJ2-2, with TRBD2 matching over 9 bases. The CDR3 extends over 17 amino acids. V gave up 4 bases and J gave up 0 bases; unmatched junction bases: 6. The germline CDR1 and CDR2 sequences are SGHTA and FQGNSA. CDR3 sequence (DNA): TGTGCCAGCAGCTACCCAGCGGGAGGATCGAACACCGGGGAGCTGTTTTTT. Translated, it gives CASSYPAGGSNTGELFF.

The V call is TRBV5-4, the J call TRBJ1-5; the match to TRBD1 covers 8 bases. The CDR3 runs to 15 residues. V shed 4 bases and J 4 bases; nucleotides not matched to a gene: 7. Germline V gene lookup returns CDR1 SGHNT and CDR2 YYREEE (reference sequence). This CDR3 is CASSVDREANQPQHF. CDR3 DNA sequence: TGTGCCAGCAGCGTGGACAGGGAGGCGAATCAGCCCCAGCATTTT.

This clonotype was detected a few times. V usage is TRBV30 and J usage is TRBJ1-1, with D hard to call. V was trimmed by 4 bases and J by 0 bases, leaving 3 bases between them. The CDR3 runs to 11 residues. The germline V gene encodes CDR1 GTSNPN and CDR2 SVGIG (reference sequence). The CDR3 DNA sequence: TGTGCCTGGAAGCTGAACACTGAAGCTTTCTTT. Amino acids: CAWKLNTEAFF.

The chain joins TRBV7-9 to TRBJ1-2, with D tentatively TRBD1 (5 bases). The CDR3 covers 14 residues. Germline V gene sequence: CDR1 SEHNR, CDR2 FQNEAQ (reference sequence). V lost 4 bases to trimming and J lost 6 bases, with 15 bases between them. The CDR3 DNA reads TGTGCCAGCAGCTCTACTTGGGGGAGGGATGGCTACACCTTC. It yields the protein CASSSTWGRDGYTF.

This sequence joins TRBV5-6 and TRBJ1-5; D gene unclear. Trimming left V 5 bases short and J 2 bases short, with 14 bases between. From germline, CDR1 is SGHDT and CDR2 YYEEEE. The CDR3 spans 15 residues. The CDR3 DNA is TGTGCCAGCAGTACCTTTGGGATACGCAATCAGCCCCAGCATTTT. This codes for CASSTFGIRNQPQHF.

The chain links TRBV6-5 to TRBJ1-2; 9 bases map to TRBD1. The germline CDR1 and CDR2 sequences are MNHEY and SVGAGI. V lost 4 bases, J lost 7 bases, and 7 bases stayed unmatched. The CDR3 runs 14 residues. The CDR3 sequence: CASSLGTGSRGYTF. The CDR3 region has the DNA TGTGCCAGCAGTTTAGGGACAGGGAGTCGTGGCTACACCTTC.